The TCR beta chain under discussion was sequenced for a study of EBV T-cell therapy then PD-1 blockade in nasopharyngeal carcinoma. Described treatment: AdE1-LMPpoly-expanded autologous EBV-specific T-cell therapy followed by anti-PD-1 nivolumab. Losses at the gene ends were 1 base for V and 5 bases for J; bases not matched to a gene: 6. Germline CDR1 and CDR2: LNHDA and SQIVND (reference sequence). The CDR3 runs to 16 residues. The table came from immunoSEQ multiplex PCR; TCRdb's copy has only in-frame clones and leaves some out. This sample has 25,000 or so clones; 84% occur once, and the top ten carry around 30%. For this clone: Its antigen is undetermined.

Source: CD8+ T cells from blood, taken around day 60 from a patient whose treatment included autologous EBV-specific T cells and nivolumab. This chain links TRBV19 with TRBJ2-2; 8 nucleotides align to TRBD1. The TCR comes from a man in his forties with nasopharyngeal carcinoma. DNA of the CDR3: TGTGCCAGTAGTATAGCCTGGACAGGGAGGACCGGGGAGCTGTTTTTT. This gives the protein CASSIAWTGRTGELFF.